The clone carrying this T cell receptor beta chain was observed a handful of times. After 5'RACE with constant-segment primers, TCR alpha and TCR beta cDNA libraries carrying sample barcodes and UMIs were obtained. MiXCR was run by TCRdb on the 5' RACE reads, yielding one entry per CDR3 protein. The data hold 350,000 to 450,000 distinct CDR3 sequences, with approximately 24% observed a single time. The CDR3 consists of 18 residues. With V trimmed by 1 base and J by 4 bases, 16 bases remained unmatched. CDR1 is SGHAT, CDR2 FQNNGV, per germline. This entry is derived from a study of T-cell memory formation after mild COVID-19. On the study more broadly: TCR clusters largely stayed donor specific.

This clonotype originated in an adult woman who had mild COVID-19 (a few samples of this study predate the infection). Cell type and time point are not known. The sample comprised PBMCs or a T cell subset sorted from them (not recorded which). The gene calls are TRBV11-2 and TRBJ2-7, with TRBD1 matching over 7 bases. The CDR3 loop is CASSLGGSDRRTYYEQYF. The CDR3 DNA follows: TGTGCCAGCAGCTTAGGGGGCTCGGACAGGAGAACTTATTACGAGCAGTACTTC.